This T cell receptor (beta chain) comes out of a study of response to subunit inactivated influenza vaccine. TCRdb recomputed calls from the RT-PCR reads with MiXCR, one row per CDR3 protein. The sample contains about 700,000 distinct CDR3 sequences, roughly 15% of which appear only once. This CDR3 contains 15 residues. The V and J ends lost 2 bases and 4 bases, in that order; junction bases with no gene match: 5. From germline, CDR1 is GTSNPN and CDR2 SVGIG (reference sequence). This clonotype was picked up a small number of times. This chain connects TRBV30 to TRBJ2-2; the match to TRBD1 covers 9 bases. Sequences were derived from PBMCs from blood, sampled 14 to 15 days before vaccination. This clonotype was obtained from a man aged 45-65 years who received an inactivated influenza vaccine. CDR3 nucleotide sequence: TGTGCCTGGAGTAAGGACAGGGGTGGCACCGGGGAGCTGTTTTTT. Protein product: CAWSKDRGGTGELFF.